The 10 T cell receptor beta chains below come from one sample, sequenced in a study of shared clonotypes between healthy human individuals. Data came from immunoSEQ multiplex PCR; TCRdb stores just in-frame clones and leaves some out. This sample has around 2,000,000 clones, with over 85% found just once. Sequenced: naive CD4+ T cells sorted from blood. Subset: CD45RA+ positively selected. Receptors originate from a man aged 18 to 30 in good health.

This chain connects TRBV5-1 to TRBJ2-1, with D possibly matching TRBD1 (6 bases). The CDR3 consists of 14 residues. V was trimmed by 6 bases and J by 7 bases, leaving 17 bases between them. Germline V gene sequence: CDR1 SGHRS, CDR2 YFSETQ. The DNA of the CDR3 is TGCGCCAGCAAAAACACAGGGATTCCGAATGAGCAGTTCTTC. Its protein product is CASKNTGIPNEQFF.

As regards this clone: In the same sample, other DNA sequences code for this CDR3. The chain carries TRBV20-1 and TRBJ2-3; tentatively, D is TRBD1 (5 bases). V shed 5 bases and J shed 2 bases, with 5 bases lying between them. The CDR3 has 11 amino acids. Per germline, CDR1 DFQATT and CDR2 SNEGSKA (reference sequence). CDR3: CSAGHTDTQYF. The CDR3 nucleotides read TGCAGTGCTGGACACACAGATACGCAGTATTTT.

The chain uses TRBV5-1 and TRBJ1-2, with TRBD1 matching over 8 bases. From germline, CDR1 is SGHRS and CDR2 YFSETQ. This CDR3 has 14 residues. After removal of 4 bases from V and 7 bases from J, the junction contained 9 bases not matched to a gene. DNA of the CDR3: TGCGCCAGCAGCACCCCGGGACAGGAGAGTGGCTACACCTTC. Translated, it gives CASSTPGQESGYTF. The full variable domain, its missing parts supplied by reference TRBV5-1 and TRBJ1-2, is KAGVTQTPRYLIKTRGQQVTLSCSPISGHRSVSWYQQTPGQGLQFLFEYFSETQRNKGNFPGRFSGRQFSNSRSEMNVSTLELGDSALYLCASSTPGQESGYTFGSGTRLTVV.

V gene TRBV5-8 combines with J gene TRBJ2-7; TRBD1 matches 7 bases. The V segment lost 0 bases and the J segment 3 bases; nucleotides outside the gene matches: 9. The V gene's germline CDR1 is SGHTS and CDR2 YDEGEE. The CDR3 loop spans 16 amino acids. The CDR3 is CASSLGWAGGVYEQYF. The CDR3 DNA is TGTGCCAGCAGCTTGGGGTGGGCAGGGGGAGTCTACGAGCAGTACTTC.

Notes on this clone: The same CDR3 is also encoded by other DNA sequences in this sample. For the CDR3, the DNA is TGCGCCAGCAGCTTGGACTTACAAGAGACCCAGTACTTC. This encodes CASSLDLQETQYF. The rearrangement uses TRBV5-1 and TRBJ2-5; D gene ambiguous. The CDR3 covers 13 residues. Germline CDR1 is SGHRS and CDR2 is YFSETQ. Trimming left V 0 bases short and J 2 bases short, with 5 bases between.

This clone was observed at least ten times. This sample includes further DNA sequences coding for the same CDR3. This sequence joins TRBV10-3 and TRBJ2-5; 7 bases line up with TRBD1. The CDR3 contains 12 residues. After removal of 9 bases from V and 3 bases from J, the junction contained 4 bases not matched to a gene. Germline V lookup: CDR1 ENHRY, CDR2 SYGVKD. The CDR3 loop is CAIRQGEETQYF. The CDR3 coding sequence is TGTGCCATTCGACAGGGCGAAGAGACCCAGTACTTC.

A single count supports this clone. The CDR3 sequence is CASSYRTGQNQPQHF. The CDR3 DNA reads as TGTGCCAGCAGCTACCGGACAGGGCAGAATCAGCCCCAGCATTTT. This chain links TRBV7-2 with TRBJ1-5; 8 bases are a match to TRBD1. Germline assignment: CDR1 SGHTA and CDR2 FQGNSA. V shed 4 bases and J 4 bases; nucleotides not matched to a gene: 6. The CDR3 runs to 15 residues.

The chain combines TRBV5-6 with TRBJ2-1, with D unclear. V gave up 1 base and J gave up 7 bases, with 18 bases separating them. Per the germline V gene, CDR1 is SGHDT and CDR2 is YYEEEE. The CDR3 length is 16 residues. CDR3 in amino acids: CASSLWLRHLRNEQFF. CDR3 nucleotides: TGTGCCAGCAGCTTGTGGTTAAGACACCTTAGGAATGAGCAGTTCTTC.

The gene calls are TRBV11-3 and TRBJ2-1, with a tentative D call TRBD2 (6 bases). The germline V gene has CDR1 SGHNT and CDR2 YENEEA. This CDR3 has 16 amino acids. V was pared by 5 bases and J by 3 bases, with 17 bases between. This chain's CDR3 is CASSPEGAGHYNEQFF. The CDR3 DNA reads TGTGCCAGCAGCCCCGAGGGCGCGGGGCACTACAATGAGCAGTTCTTC.

The V call is TRBV28, the J call TRBJ1-6; D is possibly TRBD1 (5 bases). V dropped 8 bases and J dropped 9 bases, with 11 bases sitting between them. Germline CDR1 and CDR2: MDHEN and SYDVKM. The length of the CDR3 is 12 residues. CDR3 region: CASGGGGSPLHF. DNA of the CDR3: TGTGCCAGCGGGGGGGGTGGTTCACCCCTCCACTTT.